This T cell receptor (beta chain) was obtained from a study of beta chain features in type 1 diabetes. Findings of the study overall: Type 1 diabetes patients showed fewer insertions and more deletions at VDJ junctions. Significant though moderate, a shortening of TCRB CDR3s appeared in all four CD4+ subsets of Type 1 diabetes patients. In cDNA sequencing, cells with high TCR expression could be over-represented. Equally in patients and controls, PCR might preferentially amplify shorter templates.

Each sorted population was over 98% pure. The sample holds a few counts of this clone. Antigen specificity is unknown. Trimming removed 3 bases from V and 8 bases from J, with 13 bases in between. The CDR3 spans 12 residues. Germline V gene lookup returns CDR1 SQVTM and CDR2 ANQGSEA. The entirety of the isolated RNA underwent reverse transcription, so expressed TCRB transcripts were sequenced. Repertoires were generated with immunoSEQ multiplex PCR, while TCRdb's copy carries only in-frame clones and drops some. This table has roughly 140,000 clones, 9% to 12% appearing once. This receptor was taken from a man younger than 45 with type 1 diabetes. This chain links TRBV29-1 with TRBJ1-1, with D perhaps matching TRBD1 (5 bases). The specimen was central memory CD4+ T cells from blood. CDR3 DNA sequence: TGCAGCGTTGACGCAGGGCCCGGGGAAGCTTTCTTT. Its translation is CSVDAGPGEAFF.